This is a list of T cell receptor beta chains from one sample in a study of T-cell memory formation after mild COVID-19. Using its own MiXCR run on the 5' RACE reads, TCRdb lists one record per CDR3 protein. The sample yields about 400,000 distinct CDR3 sequences, under 25% seen once. Source material: PBMCs or a T cell subset sorted from them (not recorded which). The origin of the receptors is an adult woman who had mild COVID-19 (a few samples of this study predate the infection). Cell type and time point are not known. CDR3s include the opening cysteine and the closing phenylalanine or tryptophan.

V | CDR3
TRBV7-9 | CASSLAQENEQFF
TRBV2 | CASSETSNTEAFF
TRBV5-1 | CASSQASGEPYEQYF
TRBV16 | CASSQSVTAFGYTF
TRBV20-1 | CSAPAFGADTYNEQFF
TRBV7-9 | CASSLGIYGYTF
TRBV12-3/TRBV12-4 | CASRLGFNTEAFF
TRBV7-3 | CASSLTGGTSEVTQYF
TRBV6-6 | CASSHTVGTSNYGYTF
TRBV12-3/TRBV12-4 | CASSLSRSLHF
TRBV3-1 | CASSYTTGGSDEAFF
TRBV28 | CASSGTAAYEQYF
TRBV15 | CATSRDGQRGLGTQYF
TRBV29-1 | CSVVRTSNYGYTF
TRBV5-1 | CASSRLAGNTGELFF
TRBV29-1 | CSVEFFREFYNEQFF
TRBV20-1 | CSVPRGGSNEQFF
TRBV27 | CASSLSMRTSAKETQYF
TRBV10-3 | CAISPHRGTLYEQYF
TRBV5-5 | CASSWDRGSYEQYF
TRBV10-3 | CAIGGGQDGYGYTF
TRBV12-3/TRBV12-4 | CASSFVGISEQFF
TRBV24-1 | CATSDLELGNEQFF
TRBV3-1 | CASSQSGMGLEKFF
TRBV20-1 | CSARVSLASAGELFF
TRBV5-4 | CASSDRGTQPQHF
TRBV5-6 | CASSLTFGDTQYF
TRBV18 | CASRQSDSNQPQHF
TRBV20-1 | CSASPFSGRGNIQYF
TRBV20-1 | CSAPTVQAESTDTQYF
TRBV21-1 | CAIGRRHNQPQHF
TRBV3-1 | CASSPSRDAVGQFF
TRBV5-1 | CASSLGTSGGHSYNEQFF
TRBV5-1 | CASSPDPTVNTEAFF
TRBV5-1 | CASSYTTGERNTEAFF
TRBV6-5 | CASSYSTGYETQYF
TRBV24-1 | CATSFTAGGNNEQFF
TRBV4-3 | CASSQESGAGPSYEQYF
TRBV7-2 | CASTPQTGLNEKLFF
TRBV7-2 | CASSYRLAGDYEQYF
TRBV29-1 | CSVEDGLSTDTQYF